This TCR beta chain was captured by sequencing in a study of T cell responses to AZD1222 COVID-19 vaccine. Study as a whole: Analyses pooled second doses at about 4 or about 12 weeks.

Comment on this clone: Its antigen remains unknown.

Trimming took 4 bases from V and 7 from J, leaving 17 bases between them. The CDR3 consists of 14 residues. Germline V gene data show CDR1 as SGHRS and CDR2 as YFSETQ. Study conclusions and caveats: Spike-specific TCRs gained breadth and depth after people received two AZD1222 doses.

Some clones are missing from TCRdb's copy, which holds only in-frame ones; the method was immunoSEQ multiplex PCR. Among some 150,000 clones listed, 90% to 95% were seen once. The sequence was collected from an adult in good health. Source: peripheral blood, taken on day 0 of AZD1222 vaccination. The J gene is TRBJ1-1, the V gene TRBV5-1; D might be TRBD1 (6 bases). CDR3: CASSPLGGPLEAFF. The CDR3 bases are TGCGCCAGCAGCCCCCTGGGGGGGCCGCTTGAAGCTTTCTTT.